These 10 T cell receptor beta chains were all obtained from the same sample, sequenced in a study of Ad26.COV2.S vaccination and SARS-CoV-2 variants. Generated by immunoSEQ multiplex PCR, the TCRdb table keeps only in-frame clones and is missing some. The data show under 150,000 clones, with about nine tenths seen just once and around 5% held by the top ten. The source was peripheral blood, collected after recovery from COVID-19. The receptors were sampled from a human donor who had recovered from COVID-19.

The V and J genes are TRBV5-5 and TRBJ2-5; D may correspond to TRBD1 or TRBD2 (6 bases each). Looked up from germline, CDR1 is SGHKS and CDR2 is YYEKEE (reference sequence). The CDR3 loop spans 14 amino acids. V was cut by 6 bases and J by 0 bases, with 12 bases left in between. CDR3 coding DNA: TGTGCCAGCACTCCGAGGGGGGACCAAGAGACCCAGTACTTC. It specifies CASTPRGDQETQYF.

This chain uses TRBV11-2 with TRBJ1-6, with D hard to call. V gave up 3 bases and J gave up 0 bases, with 12 bases separating them. The CDR3 length is 17 residues. Germline CDR1 and CDR2: SGHAT and FQNNGV. Here the CDR3 DNA reads TGTGCCAGCAGCTTGCCCCACCGGAGCTCCTATAATTCACCCCTCCACTTT. This encodes CASSLPHRSSYNSPLHF.

This clone was seen repeatedly, ten times or more. This sequence joins TRBV30 and TRBJ2-5, with TRBD2 as a possible D gene (7 bases). Germline V gene lookup returns CDR1 GTSNPN and CDR2 SVGIG (reference sequence). V lost 0 bases and J 1 base, leaving 18 bases between the germline ends. CDR3 length equals 17 residues. CDR3 loop: CAWSVGTLGGPQETQYF. The DNA of the CDR3 is TGTGCCTGGAGTGTCGGAACCCTCGGGGGGCCCCAAGAGACCCAGTACTTC.

Here the CDR3 DNA reads TGTGCCAGCAGCTTAGGGATGGGGGCCTACAATGAGCAGTTCTTC. Translated, it gives CASSLGMGAYNEQFF. The chain employs TRBV3-1 (or the pseudogene TRBV3-2) and TRBJ2-1, with D perhaps given as TRBD1 or TRBD2 (5 bases each). CDR1 is LGHDT and CDR2 is YNNKEL in the germline V gene (reference sequence). CDR3 length: 15 amino acids. Trimming took off 5 bases at V and 2 bases at J, with 13 bases between the two ends.

V is TRBV12-5 and J is TRBJ1-1; the match to TRBD1 covers 10 bases. Germline lookup yields CDR1 LGHNT and CDR2 FRNRAP. V dropped 2 bases and J dropped 2; count of bases not matched to a gene: 8. The CDR3 is made up of 17 amino acids. CDR3 sequence reads: CASGLLPGDRGNTEAFF. CDR3 sequence (DNA): TGTGCTAGTGGTTTGCTTCCGGGGGACAGGGGAAACACTGAAGCTTTCTTT.

This rearrangement joins TRBV6-1 to TRBJ1-5; no definite D call. CDR1 is MNHNS and CDR2 is SASEGT in the germline V gene. The ends were cut back, 1 base at V and 0 bases at J, with 19 bases in the middle. This CDR3 is 19 amino acids long. The CDR3 sequence is CASSEEGGGVLYSNQPQHF. In DNA, the CDR3 is TGTGCCAGCAGTGAAGAAGGTGGAGGCGTCTTATATAGCAATCAGCCCCAGCATTTT.

As concerns this clone: The sample carries other DNA sequences with the same CDR3. The chain uses TRBV2 and TRBJ2-7; 7 bases are shared with TRBD1. The CDR3 spans 14 residues. Germline lookup yields CDR1 SNHLY and CDR2 FYNNEI. J was trimmed by 0 bases and V by 4 bases; bases with no gene match: 3. The DNA for the CDR3 is TGTGCCAGCAGTGGACGGACAGGCTCCTACGAGCAGTACTTC. This gives the protein CASSGRTGSYEQYF.

This clone turned up a few times. V gene TRBV7-9 combines with J gene TRBJ1-2; no firm D call. V lost 4 bases to trimming and J lost 0 bases, with 9 bases between them. Germline CDR1 and CDR2: SEHNR and FQNEAQ (reference sequence). The CDR3 spans 14 residues. CDR3 nucleotides: TGTGCCAGCAGCTACTTCAGAGCTAACTATGGCTACACCTTC. Translation: CASSYFRANYGYTF.

V gene TRBV7-8 combines with J gene TRBJ2-1; TRBD2 agrees at 8 bases. Losses at the gene ends were 7 bases for V and 0 bases for J; bases not matched to a gene: 11. Germline V gene data show CDR1 as SGHVS and CDR2 as FQNEAQ. This CDR3 spans 17 amino acids. The chain's CDR3 is CASTPAGVMSSYNEQFF. CDR3 coding DNA: TGTGCCAGCACCCCAGCGGGGGTCATGAGCTCCTACAATGAGCAGTTCTTC.

The genes are TRBV13 and TRBJ1-2; D is ambiguous. Germline CDR1 PRHDT, CDR2 FYEKMQ (reference sequence). V lost 3 bases to trimming and J lost 3 bases, with 11 bases between them. This CDR3 region has 14 residues. The CDR3 bases are TGTGCCAGCAGCTTGGGAGAAAGGGACTATGGCTACACCTTC. This sequence encodes CASSLGERDYGYTF.